At least ten counts were recorded for the clone carrying this T cell receptor beta chain. Its antigen is unknown. The sample comes from a study of T-cell memory formation after mild COVID-19. Study-wide background: Among the donors, TCR clusters were largely specific to each donor.

TCRdb called the 5' RACE reads again in MiXCR, with one record for every CDR3 protein. In the table there are 350,000 to 400,000 distinct CDR3 sequences, 14% of which are singletons. Findings and caveats of the study: Chiefly within CM and EM were the contracting CD4+ clones; CD8+ ones were within EMRA.

V was trimmed by 5 bases and J by 5 bases, leaving 12 bases between them. The CDR3 is 13 residues long. The sequencing input was PBMCs or a T cell subset sorted from them (not recorded which). This sequence joins TRBV12-3 or TRBV12-4 and TRBJ2-5; no firm D call. This receptor was identified in a man in his late teens or twenties who had mild COVID-19 (a few samples of this study predate the infection). Cell type and time point are not known. For the CDR3, the DNA is TGTGCCAGCAGTAGGACGCAAGGGGAGACCCAGTACTTC. The encoded protein is CASSRTQGETQYF.